Below, 5 T cell receptor beta chains from the same sample are listed, as sequenced in a study. TCRdb called the RT-PCR reads again in MiXCR, with one record for every CDR3 protein. The repertoire holds approximately 720,000 distinct CDR3 sequences, with 12% to 15% as singletons. The sample taken for sequencing was memory CD4+ T cells from blood. All receptors come from a female donor in good health, serving as a healthy control.

The chain employs TRBV9 and TRBJ2-7; 8 nucleotides agree with TRBD1. The CDR3 runs to 13 residues. V lost 3 bases, J lost 9 bases, and 8 bases stayed unmatched. Germline V lookup: CDR1 SGDLS, CDR2 YYNGEE. CDR3 in DNA: TGTGCCAGCAGCGAAAGCTCAGGGGGCGCGCAGTACTTC. It codes for CASSESSGGAQYF.

This clonotype was picked up a small number of times. The chain employs TRBV12-3 or TRBV12-4 and TRBJ1-6; D is possibly TRBD1 (5 bases). V was cut by 3 bases and J by 19 bases, with 19 bases left in between. The CDR3 covers 13 residues. The CDR3 region is CASSFQGNTNEHF. The CDR3 DNA reads TGTGCCAGCAGTTTCCAGGGCAATACCAACGAGCACTTT.

The genes are TRBV5-1 and TRBJ1-5; 9 nucleotides match TRBD1. The V gene's germline CDR1 is SGHRS and CDR2 YFSETQ. The CDR3 has 15 amino acids. J lost 6 bases, V lost 0 bases, and 4 bases had no gene match. In nucleotides, the CDR3 is TGCGCCAGCAGCTTGGGGACAGGGGAGGCTCAGCCCCAGCATTTT. Protein product: CASSLGTGEAQPQHF.

This clonotype appeared many times. The chain combines TRBV12-3 or TRBV12-4 with TRBJ1-2; D gene unclear. V dropped 3 bases and J dropped 6 bases, with 11 bases sitting between them. This CDR3 contains 13 residues. The CDR3 DNA follows: TGTGCCAGCAGTTTGGTGTGGAAAGATGGCTACACCTTC. Translating gives CASSLVWKDGYTF.

This clonotype appeared many times. This rearrangement joins TRBV6-6 to TRBJ2-5, with unresolved D. The V end lost 6 bases, the J end lost 4 bases, and 15 bases lay between the germline ends. The germline gives CDR1 MNHNY, CDR2 SVGAGI (reference sequence). The CDR3 is 14 amino acids. The CDR3 sequence: CASSQPVELETQYF. The CDR3 DNA is TGTGCCAGCAGCCAACCTGTAGAGCTAGAGACCCAGTACTTC.